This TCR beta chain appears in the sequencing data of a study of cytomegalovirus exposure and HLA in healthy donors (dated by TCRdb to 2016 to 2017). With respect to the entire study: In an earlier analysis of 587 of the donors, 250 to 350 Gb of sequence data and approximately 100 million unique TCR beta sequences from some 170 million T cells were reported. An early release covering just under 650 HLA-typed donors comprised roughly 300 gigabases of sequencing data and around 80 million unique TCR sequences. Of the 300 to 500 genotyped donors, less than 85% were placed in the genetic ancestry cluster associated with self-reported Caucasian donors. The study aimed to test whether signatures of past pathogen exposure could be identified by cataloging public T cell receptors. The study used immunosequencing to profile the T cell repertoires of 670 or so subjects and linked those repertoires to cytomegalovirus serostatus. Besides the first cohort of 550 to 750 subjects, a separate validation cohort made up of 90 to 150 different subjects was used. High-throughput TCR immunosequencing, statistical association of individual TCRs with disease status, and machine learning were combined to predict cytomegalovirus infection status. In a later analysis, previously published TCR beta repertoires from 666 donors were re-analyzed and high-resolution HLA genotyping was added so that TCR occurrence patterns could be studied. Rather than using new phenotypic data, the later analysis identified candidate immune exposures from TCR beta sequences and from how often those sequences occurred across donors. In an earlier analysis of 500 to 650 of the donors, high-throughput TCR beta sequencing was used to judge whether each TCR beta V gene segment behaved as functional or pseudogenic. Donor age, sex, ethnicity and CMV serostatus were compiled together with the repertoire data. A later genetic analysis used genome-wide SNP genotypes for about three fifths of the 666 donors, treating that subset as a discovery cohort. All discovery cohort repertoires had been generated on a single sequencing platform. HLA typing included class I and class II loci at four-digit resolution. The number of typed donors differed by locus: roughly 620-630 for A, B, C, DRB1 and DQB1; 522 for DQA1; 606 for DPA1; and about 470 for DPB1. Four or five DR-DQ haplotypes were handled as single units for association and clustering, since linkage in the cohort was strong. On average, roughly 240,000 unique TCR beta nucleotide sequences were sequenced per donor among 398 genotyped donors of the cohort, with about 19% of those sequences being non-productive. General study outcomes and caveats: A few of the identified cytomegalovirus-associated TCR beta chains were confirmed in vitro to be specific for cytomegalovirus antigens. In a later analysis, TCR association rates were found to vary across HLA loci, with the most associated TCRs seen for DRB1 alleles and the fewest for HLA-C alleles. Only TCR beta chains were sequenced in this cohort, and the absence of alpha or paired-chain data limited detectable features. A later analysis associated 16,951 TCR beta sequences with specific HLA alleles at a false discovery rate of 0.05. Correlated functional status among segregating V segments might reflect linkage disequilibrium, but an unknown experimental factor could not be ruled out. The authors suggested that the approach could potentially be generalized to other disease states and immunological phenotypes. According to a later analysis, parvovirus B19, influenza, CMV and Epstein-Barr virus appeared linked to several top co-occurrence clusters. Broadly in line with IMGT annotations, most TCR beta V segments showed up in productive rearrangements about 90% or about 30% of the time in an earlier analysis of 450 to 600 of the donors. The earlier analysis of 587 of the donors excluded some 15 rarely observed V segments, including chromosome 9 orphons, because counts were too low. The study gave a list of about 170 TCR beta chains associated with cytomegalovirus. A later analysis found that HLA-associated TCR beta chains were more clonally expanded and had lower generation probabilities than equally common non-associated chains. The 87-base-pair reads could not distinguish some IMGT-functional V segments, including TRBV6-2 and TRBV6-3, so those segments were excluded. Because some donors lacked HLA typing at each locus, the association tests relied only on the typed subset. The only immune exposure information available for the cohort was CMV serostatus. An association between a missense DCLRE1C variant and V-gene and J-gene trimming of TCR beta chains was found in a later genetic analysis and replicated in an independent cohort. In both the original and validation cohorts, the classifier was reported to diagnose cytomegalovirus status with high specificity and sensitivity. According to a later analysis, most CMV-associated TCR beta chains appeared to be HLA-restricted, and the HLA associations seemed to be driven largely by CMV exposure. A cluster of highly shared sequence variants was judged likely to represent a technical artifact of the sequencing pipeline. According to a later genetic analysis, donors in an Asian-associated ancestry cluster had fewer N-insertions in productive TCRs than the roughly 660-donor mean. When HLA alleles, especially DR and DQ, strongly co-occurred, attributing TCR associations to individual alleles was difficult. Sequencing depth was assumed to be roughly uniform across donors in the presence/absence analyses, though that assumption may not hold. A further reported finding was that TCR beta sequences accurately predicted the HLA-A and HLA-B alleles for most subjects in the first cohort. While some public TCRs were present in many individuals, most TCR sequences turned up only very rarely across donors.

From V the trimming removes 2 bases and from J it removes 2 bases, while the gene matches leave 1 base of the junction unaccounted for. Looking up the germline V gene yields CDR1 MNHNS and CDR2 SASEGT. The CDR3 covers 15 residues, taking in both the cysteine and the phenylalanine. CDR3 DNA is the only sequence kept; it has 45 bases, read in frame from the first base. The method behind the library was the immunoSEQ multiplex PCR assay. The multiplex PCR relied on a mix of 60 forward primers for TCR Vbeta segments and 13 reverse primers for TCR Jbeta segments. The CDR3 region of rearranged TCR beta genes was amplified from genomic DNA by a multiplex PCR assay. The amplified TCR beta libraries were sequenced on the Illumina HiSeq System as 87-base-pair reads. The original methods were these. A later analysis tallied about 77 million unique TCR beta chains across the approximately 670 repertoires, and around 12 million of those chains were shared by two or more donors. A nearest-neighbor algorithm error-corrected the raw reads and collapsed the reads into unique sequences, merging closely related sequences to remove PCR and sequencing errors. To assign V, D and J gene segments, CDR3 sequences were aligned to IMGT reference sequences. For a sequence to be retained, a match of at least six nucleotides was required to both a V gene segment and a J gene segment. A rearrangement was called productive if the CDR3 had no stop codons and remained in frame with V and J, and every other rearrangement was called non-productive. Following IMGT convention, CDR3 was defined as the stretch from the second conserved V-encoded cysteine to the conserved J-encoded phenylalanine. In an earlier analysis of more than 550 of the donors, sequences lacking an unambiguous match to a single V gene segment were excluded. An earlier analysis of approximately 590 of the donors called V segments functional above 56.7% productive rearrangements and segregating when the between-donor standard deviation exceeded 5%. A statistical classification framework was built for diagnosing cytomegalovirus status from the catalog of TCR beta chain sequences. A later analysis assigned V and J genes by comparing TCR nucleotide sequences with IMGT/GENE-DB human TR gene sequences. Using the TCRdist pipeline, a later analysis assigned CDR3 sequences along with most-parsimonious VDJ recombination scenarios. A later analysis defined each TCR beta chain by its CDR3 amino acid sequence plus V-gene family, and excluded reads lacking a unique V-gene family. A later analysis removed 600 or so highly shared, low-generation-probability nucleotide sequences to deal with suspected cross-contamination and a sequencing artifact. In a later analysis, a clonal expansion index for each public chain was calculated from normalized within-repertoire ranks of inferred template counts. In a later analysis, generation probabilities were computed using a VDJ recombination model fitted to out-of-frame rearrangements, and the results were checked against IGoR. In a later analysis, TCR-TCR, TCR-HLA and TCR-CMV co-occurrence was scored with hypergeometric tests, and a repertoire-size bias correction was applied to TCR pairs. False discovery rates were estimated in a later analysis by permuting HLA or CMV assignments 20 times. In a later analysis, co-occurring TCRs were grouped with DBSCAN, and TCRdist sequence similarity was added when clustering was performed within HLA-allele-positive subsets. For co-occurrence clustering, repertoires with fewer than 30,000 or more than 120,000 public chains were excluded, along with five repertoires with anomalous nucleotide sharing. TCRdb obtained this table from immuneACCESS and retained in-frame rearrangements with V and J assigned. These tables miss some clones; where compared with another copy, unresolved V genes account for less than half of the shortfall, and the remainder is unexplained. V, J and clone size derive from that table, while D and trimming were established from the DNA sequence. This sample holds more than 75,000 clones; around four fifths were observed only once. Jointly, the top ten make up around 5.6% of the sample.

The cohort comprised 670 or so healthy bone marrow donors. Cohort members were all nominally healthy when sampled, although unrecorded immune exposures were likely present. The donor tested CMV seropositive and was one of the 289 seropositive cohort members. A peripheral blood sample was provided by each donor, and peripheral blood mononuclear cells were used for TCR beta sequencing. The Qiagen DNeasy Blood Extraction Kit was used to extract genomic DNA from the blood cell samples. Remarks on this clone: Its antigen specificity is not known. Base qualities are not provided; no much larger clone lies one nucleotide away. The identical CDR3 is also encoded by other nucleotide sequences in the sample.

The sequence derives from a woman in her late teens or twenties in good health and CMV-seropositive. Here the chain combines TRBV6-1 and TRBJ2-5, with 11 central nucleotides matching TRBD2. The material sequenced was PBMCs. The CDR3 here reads CASSELAGGQETQYF. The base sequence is TGTGCCAGCAGTGAACTAGCGGGGGGTCAAGAGACCCAGTACTTC.